This TCR beta chain was documented in a study of molecular identifiers for immune sequencing clone quantification. Study results and caveats: Spiked Jurkat TCR RNA equal to one cell could reportedly be picked out among some 1 million naive cells. Whereas naive cells kept under 1% of molecules in clones above 20 RNA copies, such clones held over 97% in effectors.

CDR3 length: 13 residues. The germline V gene encodes CDR1 DFQATT and CDR2 SNEGSKA (reference sequence). Deletions cut 3 bases from V and 2 bases from J, with 11 bases between. Naive CD8 libraries came from about 20,000 to 1,000,000 sorted cells with 10%, 30% or 50% RNA. Listed TCR primers, together with previously described methods, were used for the bulk TCR libraries. TCRdb used MiXCR to reprocess the PCR reads, holding one entry per CDR3 protein. The sample yields around 8,000 distinct CDR3 sequences, about 30% seen once. This clonotype was seen more than once but under ten times. Antigen unknown. This TCR derives from a human donor in good health. Some libraries in this study had Jurkat cell RNA spiked in. The sample was naive CD8+ T cells from blood, with Jurkat cell RNA spiked in. Subset of the sample: FACS-sorted CD8+CD4-CCR7+CD45RA+ naive T cells. The rearrangement joins TRBV20-1 to TRBJ2-7; D may correspond to TRBD1 or TRBD2 (5 bases each). The chain's CDR3 is CSASRGDTYEQYF. The DNA of the CDR3 is TGCAGTGCTAGCAGAGGGGATACCTACGAGCAGTACTTC.